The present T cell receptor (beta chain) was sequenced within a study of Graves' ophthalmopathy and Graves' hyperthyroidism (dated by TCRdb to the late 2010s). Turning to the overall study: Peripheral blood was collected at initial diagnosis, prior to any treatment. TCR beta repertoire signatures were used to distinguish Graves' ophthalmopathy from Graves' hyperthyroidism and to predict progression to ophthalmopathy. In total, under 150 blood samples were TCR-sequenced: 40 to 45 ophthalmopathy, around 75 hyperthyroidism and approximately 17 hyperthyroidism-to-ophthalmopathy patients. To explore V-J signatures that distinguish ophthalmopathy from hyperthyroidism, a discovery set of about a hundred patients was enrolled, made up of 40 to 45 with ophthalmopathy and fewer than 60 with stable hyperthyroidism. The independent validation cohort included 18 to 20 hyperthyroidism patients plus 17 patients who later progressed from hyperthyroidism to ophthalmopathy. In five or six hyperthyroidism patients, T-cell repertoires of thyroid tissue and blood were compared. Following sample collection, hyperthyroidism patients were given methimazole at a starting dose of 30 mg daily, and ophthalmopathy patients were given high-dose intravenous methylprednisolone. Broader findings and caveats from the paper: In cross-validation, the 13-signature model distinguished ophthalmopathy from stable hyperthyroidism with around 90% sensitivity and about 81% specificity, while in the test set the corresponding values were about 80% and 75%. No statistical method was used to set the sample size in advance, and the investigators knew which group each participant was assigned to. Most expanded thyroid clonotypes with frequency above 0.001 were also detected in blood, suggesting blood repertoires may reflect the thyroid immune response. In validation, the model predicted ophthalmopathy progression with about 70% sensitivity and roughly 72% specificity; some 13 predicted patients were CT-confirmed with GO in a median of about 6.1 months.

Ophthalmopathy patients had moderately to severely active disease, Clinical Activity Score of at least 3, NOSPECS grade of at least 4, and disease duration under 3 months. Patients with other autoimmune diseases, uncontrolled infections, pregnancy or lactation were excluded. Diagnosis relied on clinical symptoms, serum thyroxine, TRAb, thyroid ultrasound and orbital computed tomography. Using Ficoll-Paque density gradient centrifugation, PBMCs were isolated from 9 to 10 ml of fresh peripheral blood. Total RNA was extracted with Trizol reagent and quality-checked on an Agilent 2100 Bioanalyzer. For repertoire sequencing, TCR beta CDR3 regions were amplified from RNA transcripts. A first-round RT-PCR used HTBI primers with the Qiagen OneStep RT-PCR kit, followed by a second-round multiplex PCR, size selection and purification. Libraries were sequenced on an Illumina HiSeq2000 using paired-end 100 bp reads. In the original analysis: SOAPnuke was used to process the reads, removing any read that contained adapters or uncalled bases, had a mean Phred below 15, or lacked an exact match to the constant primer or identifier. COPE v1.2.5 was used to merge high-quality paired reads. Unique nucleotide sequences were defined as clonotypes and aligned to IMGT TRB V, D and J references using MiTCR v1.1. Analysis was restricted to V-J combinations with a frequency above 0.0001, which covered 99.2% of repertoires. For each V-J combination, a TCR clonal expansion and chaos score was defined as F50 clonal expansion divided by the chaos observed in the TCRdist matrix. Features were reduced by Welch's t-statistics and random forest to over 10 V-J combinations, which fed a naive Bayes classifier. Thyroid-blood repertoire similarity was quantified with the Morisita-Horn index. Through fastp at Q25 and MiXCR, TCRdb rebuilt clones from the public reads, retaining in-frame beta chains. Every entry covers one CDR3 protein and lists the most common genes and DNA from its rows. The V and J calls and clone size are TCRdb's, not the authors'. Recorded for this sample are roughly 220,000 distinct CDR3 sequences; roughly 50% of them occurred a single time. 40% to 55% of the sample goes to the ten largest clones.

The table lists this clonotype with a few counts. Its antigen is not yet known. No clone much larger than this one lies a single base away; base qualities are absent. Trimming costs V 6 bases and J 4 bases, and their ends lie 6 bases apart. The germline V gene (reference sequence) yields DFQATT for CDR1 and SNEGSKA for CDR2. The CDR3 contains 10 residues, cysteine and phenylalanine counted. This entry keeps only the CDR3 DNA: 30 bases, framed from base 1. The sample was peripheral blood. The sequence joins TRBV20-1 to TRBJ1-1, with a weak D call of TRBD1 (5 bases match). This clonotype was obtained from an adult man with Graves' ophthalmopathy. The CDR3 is CSAGGTEAFF. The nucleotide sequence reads TGCAGTGCCGGGGGCACTGAAGCTTTCTTT.